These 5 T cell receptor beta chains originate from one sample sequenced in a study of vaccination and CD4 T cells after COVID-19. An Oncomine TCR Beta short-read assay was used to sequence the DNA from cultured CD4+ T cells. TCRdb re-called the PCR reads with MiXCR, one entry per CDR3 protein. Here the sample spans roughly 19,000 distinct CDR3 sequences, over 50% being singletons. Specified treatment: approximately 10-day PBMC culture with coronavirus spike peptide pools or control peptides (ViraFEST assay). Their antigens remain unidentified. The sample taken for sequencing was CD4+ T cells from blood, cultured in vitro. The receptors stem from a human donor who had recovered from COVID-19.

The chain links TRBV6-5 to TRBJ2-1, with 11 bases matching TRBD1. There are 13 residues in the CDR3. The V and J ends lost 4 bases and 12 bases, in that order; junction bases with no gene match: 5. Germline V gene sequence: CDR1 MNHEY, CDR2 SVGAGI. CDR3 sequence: CASSWDRGSGQFF. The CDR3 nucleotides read TGTGCCAGCAGTTGGGACAGGGGGAGCGGGCAGTTCTTC.

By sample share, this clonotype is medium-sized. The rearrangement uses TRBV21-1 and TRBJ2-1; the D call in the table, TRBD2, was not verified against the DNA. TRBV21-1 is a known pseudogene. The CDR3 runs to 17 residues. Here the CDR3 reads CASSKMGLLYSYNEQFF. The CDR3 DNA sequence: TGTGCCAGCAGCAAAATGGGACTACTATATTCCTACAATGAGCAGTTCTTC.

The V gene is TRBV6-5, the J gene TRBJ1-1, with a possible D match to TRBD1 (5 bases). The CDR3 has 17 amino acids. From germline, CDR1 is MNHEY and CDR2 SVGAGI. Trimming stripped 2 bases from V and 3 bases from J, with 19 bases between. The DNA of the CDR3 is TGTGCCAGCAGTTACCGTGGGAGAGGGACCGGGGACACTGAAGCTTTCTTT. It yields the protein CASSYRGRGTGDTEAFF.

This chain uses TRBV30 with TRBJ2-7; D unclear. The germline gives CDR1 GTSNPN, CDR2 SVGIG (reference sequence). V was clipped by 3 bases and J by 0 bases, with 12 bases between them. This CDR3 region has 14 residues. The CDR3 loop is CAWSSEASSYEQYF. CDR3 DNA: TGTGCCTGGAGCAGTGAGGCTAGCTCCTACGAGCAGTACTTC.

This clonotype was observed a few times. In DNA form, the CDR3 reads TGTGCCATCAAACCCGGGACAGGCTCCATTGGCTACACCTTC. This sequence encodes CAIKPGTGSIGYTF. The rearrangement uses TRBV10-3 and TRBJ1-2; 8 nucleotides line up with TRBD1. Germline V gives CDR1 ENHRY, CDR2 SYGVKD. The CDR3 consists of 14 residues. After removal of 7 bases from V and 7 bases from J, the junction contained 11 bases not matched to a gene.